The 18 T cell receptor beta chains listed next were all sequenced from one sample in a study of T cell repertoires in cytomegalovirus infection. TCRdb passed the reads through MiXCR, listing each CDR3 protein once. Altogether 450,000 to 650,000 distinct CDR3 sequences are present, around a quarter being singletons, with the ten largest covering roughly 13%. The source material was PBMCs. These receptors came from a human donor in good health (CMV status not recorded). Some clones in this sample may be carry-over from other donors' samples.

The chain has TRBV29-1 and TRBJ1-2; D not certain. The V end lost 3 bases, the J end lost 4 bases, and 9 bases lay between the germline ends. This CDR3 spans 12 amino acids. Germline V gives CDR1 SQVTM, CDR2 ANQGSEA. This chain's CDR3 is CSVDTQPYGYTF. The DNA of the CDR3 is TGCAGCGTTGATACGCAGCCCTATGGCTACACCTTC.

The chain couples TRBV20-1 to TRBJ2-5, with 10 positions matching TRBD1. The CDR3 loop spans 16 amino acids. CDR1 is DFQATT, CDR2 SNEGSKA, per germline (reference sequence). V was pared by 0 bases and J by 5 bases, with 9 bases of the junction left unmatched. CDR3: CSAREPGQGSRETQYF. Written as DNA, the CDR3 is TGCAGTGCTAGAGAGCCGGGACAGGGGTCGCGCGAGACCCAGTACTTC.

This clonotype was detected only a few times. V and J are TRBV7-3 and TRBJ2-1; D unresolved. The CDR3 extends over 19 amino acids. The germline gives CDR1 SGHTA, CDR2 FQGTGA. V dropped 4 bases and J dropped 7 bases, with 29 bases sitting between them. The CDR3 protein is CASSSRTVAFSALQNEQFF. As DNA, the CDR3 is TGTGCCAGCAGCTCAAGGACGGTGGCATTTTCCGCCCTCCAGAATGAGCAGTTCTTC.

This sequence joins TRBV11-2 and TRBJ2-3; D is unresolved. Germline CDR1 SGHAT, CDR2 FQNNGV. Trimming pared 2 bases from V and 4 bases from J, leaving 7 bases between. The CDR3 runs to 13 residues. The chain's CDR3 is CASSLRPADTQYF. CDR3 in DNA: TGTGCCAGCAGCTTAAGGCCTGCAGATACGCAGTATTTT. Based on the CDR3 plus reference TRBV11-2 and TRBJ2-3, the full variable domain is EAGVAQSPRYKIIEKRQSVAFWCNPISGHATLYWYQQILGQGPKLLIQFQNNGVVDDSQLPKDRFSAERLKGVDSTLKIQPAKLEDSAVYLCASSLRPADTQYFGPGTRLTVL.

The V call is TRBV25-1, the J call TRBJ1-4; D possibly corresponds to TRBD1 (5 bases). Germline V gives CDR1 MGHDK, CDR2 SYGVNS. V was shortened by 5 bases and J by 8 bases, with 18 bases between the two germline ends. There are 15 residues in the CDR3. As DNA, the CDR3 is TGTGCCAGCAGTAAGGGACTCCTCCAACGGGAAAAACTGTTTTTT. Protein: CASSKGLLQREKLFF.

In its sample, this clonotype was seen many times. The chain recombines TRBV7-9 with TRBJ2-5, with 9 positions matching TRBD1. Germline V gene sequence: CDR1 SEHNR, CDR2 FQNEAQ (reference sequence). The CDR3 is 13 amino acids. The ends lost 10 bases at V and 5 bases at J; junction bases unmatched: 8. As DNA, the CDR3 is TGTGCCACCACCGGGACAGGGTTGGAGACCCAGTACTTC. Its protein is CATTGTGLETQYF.

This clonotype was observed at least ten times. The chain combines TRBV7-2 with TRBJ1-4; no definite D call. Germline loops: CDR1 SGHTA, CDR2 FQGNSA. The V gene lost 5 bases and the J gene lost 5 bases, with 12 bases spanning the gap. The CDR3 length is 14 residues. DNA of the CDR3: TGTGCCAGCAGCCATCCACCATTAAATGAAAAACTGTTTTTT. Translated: CASSHPPLNEKLFF.

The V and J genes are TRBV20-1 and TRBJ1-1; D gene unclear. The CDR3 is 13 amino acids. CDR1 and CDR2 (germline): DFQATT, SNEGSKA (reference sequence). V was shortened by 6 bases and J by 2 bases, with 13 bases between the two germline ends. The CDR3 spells CSAGGRVNTEAFF. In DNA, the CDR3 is TGCAGTGCCGGAGGTCGGGTTAACACTGAAGCTTTCTTT.

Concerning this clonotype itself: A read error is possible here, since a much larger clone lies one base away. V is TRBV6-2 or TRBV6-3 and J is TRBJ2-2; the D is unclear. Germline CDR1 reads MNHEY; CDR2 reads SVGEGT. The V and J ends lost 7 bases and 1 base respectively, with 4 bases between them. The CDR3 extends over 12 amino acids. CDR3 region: CASTENTGELFF. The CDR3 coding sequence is TGTGCCAGCACCGAGAACACCGGGGAGCTGTTTTTT.

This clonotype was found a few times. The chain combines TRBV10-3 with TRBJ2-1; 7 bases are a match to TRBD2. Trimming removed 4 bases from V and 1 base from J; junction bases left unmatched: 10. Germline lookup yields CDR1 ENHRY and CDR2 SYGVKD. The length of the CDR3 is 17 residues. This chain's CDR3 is CAISGDSGRISYNEQFF. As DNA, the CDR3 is TGTGCCATCAGTGGGGATAGCGGGCGAATATCCTACAATGAGCAGTTCTTC.

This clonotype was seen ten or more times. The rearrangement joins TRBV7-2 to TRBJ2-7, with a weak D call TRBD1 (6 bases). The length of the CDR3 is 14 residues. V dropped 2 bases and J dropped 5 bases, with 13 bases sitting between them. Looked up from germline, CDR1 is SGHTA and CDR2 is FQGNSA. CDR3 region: CASSLTGWAHEQYF. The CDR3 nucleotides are TGTGCCAGCAGCTTAACAGGGTGGGCTCACGAGCAGTACTTC.

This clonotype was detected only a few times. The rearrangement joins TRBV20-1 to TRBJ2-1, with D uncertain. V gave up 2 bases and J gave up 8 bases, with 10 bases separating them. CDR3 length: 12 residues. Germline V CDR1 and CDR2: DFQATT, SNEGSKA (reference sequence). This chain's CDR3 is CSARRVSDEQFF. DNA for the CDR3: TGCAGTGCTAGACGTGTTAGTGATGAGCAGTTCTTC.

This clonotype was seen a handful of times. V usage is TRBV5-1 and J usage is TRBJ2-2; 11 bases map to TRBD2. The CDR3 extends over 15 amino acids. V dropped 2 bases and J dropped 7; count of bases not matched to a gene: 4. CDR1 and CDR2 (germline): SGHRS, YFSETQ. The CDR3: CASSLLAGASGELFF. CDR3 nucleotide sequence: TGCGCCAGCAGCTTACTAGCGGGAGCGAGCGGGGAGCTGTTTTTT. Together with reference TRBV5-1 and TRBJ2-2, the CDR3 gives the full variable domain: KAGVTQTPRYLIKTRGQQVTLSCSPISGHRSVSWYQQTPGQGLQFLFEYFSETQRNKGNFPGRFSGRQFSNSRSEMNVSTLELGDSALYLCASSLLAGASGELFFGEGSRLTVL.

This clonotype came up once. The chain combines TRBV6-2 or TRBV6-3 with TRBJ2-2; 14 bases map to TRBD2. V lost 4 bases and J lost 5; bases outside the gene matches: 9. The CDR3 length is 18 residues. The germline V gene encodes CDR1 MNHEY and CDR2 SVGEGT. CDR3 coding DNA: TGTGCCAGCAGTTTCGAAGGGACTAGCGGGAGAGAAACCGGGGAGCTGTTTTTT. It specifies CASSFEGTSGRETGELFF.

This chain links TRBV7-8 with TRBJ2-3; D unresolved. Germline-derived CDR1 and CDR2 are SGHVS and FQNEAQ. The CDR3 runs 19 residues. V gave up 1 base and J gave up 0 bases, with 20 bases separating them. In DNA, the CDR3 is TGTGCCAGCAGCTTAGGCCCTCGTACCGCCTCACCTAGCACAGATACGCAGTATTTT. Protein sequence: CASSLGPRTASPSTDTQYF. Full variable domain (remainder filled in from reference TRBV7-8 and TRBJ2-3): GAGVSQSPRYKVAKRGQDVALRCDPISGHVSLFWYQQALGQGPEFLTYFQNEAQLDKSGLPSDRFFAERPEGSVSTLKIQRTQQEDSAVYLCASSLGPRTASPSTDTQYFGPGTRLTVL.

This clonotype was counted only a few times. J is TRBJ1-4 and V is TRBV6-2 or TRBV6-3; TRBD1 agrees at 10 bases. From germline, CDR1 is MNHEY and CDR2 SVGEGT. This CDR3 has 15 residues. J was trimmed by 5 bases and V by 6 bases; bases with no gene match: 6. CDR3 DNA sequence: TGTGCCAGCAGAGTCCCGGGACAGGGGAATGAAAAACTGTTTTTT. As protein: CASRVPGQGNEKLFF.

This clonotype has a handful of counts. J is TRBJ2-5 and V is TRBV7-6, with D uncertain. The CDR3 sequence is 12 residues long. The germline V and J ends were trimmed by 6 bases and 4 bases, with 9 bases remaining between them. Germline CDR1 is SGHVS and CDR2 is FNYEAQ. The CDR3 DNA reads TGTGCCAGCAGGGACGGACGAGAGACCCAGTACTTC. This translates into CASRDGRETQYF.

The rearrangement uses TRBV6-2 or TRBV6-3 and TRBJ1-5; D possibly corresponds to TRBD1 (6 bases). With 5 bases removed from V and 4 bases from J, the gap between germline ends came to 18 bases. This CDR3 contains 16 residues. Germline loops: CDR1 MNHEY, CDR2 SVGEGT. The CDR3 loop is CASSPDGTSRNQPQHF. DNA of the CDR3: TGTGCCAGCAGTCCGGACGGGACATCAAGAAATCAGCCCCAGCATTTT.